The 5 T cell receptor beta chains listed next were all sequenced from one sample in a study of blood T cell repertoires in COVID-19. The table came from immunoSEQ multiplex PCR; TCRdb's copy has only in-frame clones and leaves some out. The table has 350,000 to 400,000 clones, roughly 90% seen once. What was sequenced was PBMCs or T cells enriched from blood (not recorded which). These receptors came from a woman in her thirties who had recovered from COVID-19.

CDR3 DNA sequence: TGTGCCAGCAGTTTGGGACAGGGTCGGCACGAGCAGTACTTC. Translation: CASSLGQGRHEQYF. V gene TRBV27 combines with J gene TRBJ2-7, with 9 bases fitting TRBD1. CDR1 and CDR2 from the germline V gene are MNHEY and SMNVEV (reference sequence). This CDR3 contains 14 residues. J lost 5 bases, V lost 3 bases, and 5 bases had no gene match.

The genes are TRBV28 and TRBJ1-1; D perhaps matches TRBD1 (6 bases). Germline CDR1 and CDR2: MDHEN and SYDVKM. The CDR3 spans 15 residues. V was pared by 4 bases and J by 3 bases, with 15 bases between. CDR3 amino acids: CASSSAGVPHTEAFF. The CDR3 bases are TGTGCCAGCAGTTCAGCAGGGGTACCCCACACTGAAGCTTTCTTT. The full variable domain, in which reference TRBV28 and TRBJ1-1 provide the parts outside the CDR3, is DVKVTQSSRYLVKRTGEKVFLECVQDMDHENMFWYRQDPGLGLRLIYFSYDVKMKEKGDIPEGYSVSREKKERFSLILESASTNQTSMYLCASSSAGVPHTEAFFGQGTRLTVV.

The chain links TRBV27 to TRBJ2-1; tentatively, D is TRBD1 (6 bases). With 0 bases removed from V and 3 bases from J, the gap between germline ends came to 9 bases. Germline CDR1 and CDR2: MNHEY and SMNVEV (reference sequence). The CDR3 contains 15 residues. The CDR3 here is CASSLSGQLYNEQFF. CDR3 nucleotides: TGTGCCAGCAGTTTATCGGGACAACTCTACAATGAGCAGTTCTTC.

This chain uses TRBV27 with TRBJ2-3; 8 bases map to TRBD2. The germline gives CDR1 MNHEY, CDR2 SMNVEV (reference sequence). The CDR3 is 13 amino acids. V lost 1 base, J lost 10 bases, and 4 bases stayed unmatched. In DNA, the CDR3 is TGTGCCAGCAGTTTATTTGGAGCGGGAGCGCAGTATTTT. Its protein product is CASSLFGAGAQYF.

This clone was detected once. The gene calls are TRBV27 and TRBJ1-1; D is undetermined. The germline CDR1 and CDR2 sequences are MNHEY and SMNVEV (reference sequence). Between the trimmed V and J ends, which lost 0 bases and 0 bases, there was a span of 8 bases. The CDR3 is made up of 15 amino acids. The CDR3 loop is CASSLSQVMNTEAFF. The CDR3 DNA reads TGTGCCAGCAGTTTATCTCAGGTAATGAACACTGAAGCTTTCTTT.